This record looks at one T cell receptor (beta chain) sequence and its context. The data were obtained in a study of blood T cell repertoires in COVID-19. The overall study: Sites across the United States, Italy and Spain contributed samples from acute and convalescent COVID-19. Nucleic acid was either cDNA or gDNA, and it came from T cells, B-cell-depleted T cells, or PBMCs.

V lost 3 bases and J 5 bases, leaving 16 bases between the germline ends. CDR1 and CDR2 (germline): SEHNR, FQNEAQ (reference sequence). The CDR3 sequence is 15 residues long. Source study methods: The assay estimated nucleated cells by amplifying reference gene primers. Libraries were prepared by immunoSEQ multiplex PCR; TCRdb keeps only in-frame clonotypes and omits some of them. Clone size and V and J calls were adopted from that table, with D and trimming inferred from the DNA. The sample includes about 120,000 clones, approximately 88% seen only once; the top ten take 10% to 13%. The rearrangement joins TRBV7-9 to TRBJ2-5; D ambiguous. Sequencing was done on a sample of peripheral blood. The sequence was collected from a man aged 50 or older with acute or convalescent COVID-19. The DNA of the CDR3 is TGTGCCAGCAGCTTTTTCGTGACTGGTGTGGAGACCCAGTACTTC. It yields the protein CASSFFVTGVETQYF.